The 12 T cell receptor beta chains in this list originate from one sample, sequenced in a study of blood T cell repertoires in COVID-19. Using immunoSEQ multiplex PCR, the repertoire was profiled, and TCRdb retains in-frame clones only, with some absent. The sample yields roughly 95,000 clones, over 80% seen once. Sequencing was carried out using peripheral blood. These receptors originate from a man older than 75 with acute or convalescent COVID-19.

The rearrangement links TRBV15 to TRBJ2-7, with 7 bases that match TRBD1. The ends lost 4 bases at V and 4 bases at J; junction bases unmatched: 13. The CDR3 has 16 amino acids. Looked up from germline, CDR1 is LNHNV and CDR2 is YYDKDF (reference sequence). CDR3 sequence (DNA): TGTGCCACCAGCACCTCGGACAGGACCTCCAGGTACGAGCAGTACTTC. Translated: CATSTSDRTSRYEQYF.

The chain carries TRBV30 and TRBJ1-2; the D gene is possibly TRBD1 (6 bases). The germline V gene encodes CDR1 GTSNPN and CDR2 SVGIG (reference sequence). The CDR3 spans 11 residues. V shed 3 bases and J shed 8 bases, with 10 bases lying between them. CDR3 region: CAWRETGGYTF. The CDR3 DNA reads TGTGCCTGGAGAGAAACAGGGGGCTACACCTTC.

The V gene is TRBV6-6, the J gene TRBJ2-2, with 7 bases matching TRBD2. The CDR3 sequence is 16 residues long. The junction had 8 bases not matched to a gene; V was cut back by 6 bases and J by 1 base. CDR1 MNHNY and CDR2 SVGAGI come from the germline V gene (reference sequence). This chain's CDR3 is CASRSAGTKNTGELFF. CDR3 DNA sequence: TGTGCCAGCAGGTCTGCCGGGACTAAGAACACCGGGGAGCTGTTTTTT.

V and J are TRBV28 and TRBJ1-4; 10 bases align to TRBD1. The CDR3 is 14 amino acids. Germline V lookup: CDR1 MDHEN, CDR2 SYDVKM. The V and J ends lost 6 bases and 8 bases, in that order; junction bases with no gene match: 6. CDR3 DNA: TGTGCCAGCAGGGGGGGACAGGGGTACGAAAAACTGTTTTTT. Its translation is CASRGGQGYEKLFF.

The sample holds one count of this clone. The chain recombines TRBV27 with TRBJ2-2; 10 bases are a match to TRBD1. V lost 7 bases, J lost 4 bases, and 6 bases stayed unmatched. Germline CDR1 is MNHEY and CDR2 is SMNVEV (reference sequence). The CDR3 is 15 residues long. Here the CDR3 DNA reads TGTGCCAGCACCCGGGACAGGGGTCCCACCGGGGAGCTGTTTTTT. It translates to CASTRDRGPTGELFF.

The genes are TRBV6-5 and TRBJ1-2, with D tentatively TRBD1 (5 bases). The germline V gene has CDR1 MNHEY and CDR2 SVGAGI. V shed 4 bases and J shed 8 bases, with 17 bases lying between them. This CDR3 contains 14 residues. The CDR3 DNA follows: TGTGCCAGCAGTTCCGGGGGAGGTATAGGAGGCTACACCTTC. It is translated as CASSSGGGIGGYTF.

The chain recombines TRBV9 with TRBJ1-1; 8 bases line up with TRBD1. With V trimmed by 0 bases and J by 3 bases, 13 bases remained unmatched. The CDR3 has 18 amino acids. CDR1 SGDLS and CDR2 YYNGEE come from the germline V gene. The CDR3, as DNA: TGTGCCAGCAGCGTAGATCTTAGGGCAGGGGGCGCGCACACTGAAGCTTTCTTT. Residues: CASSVDLRAGGAHTEAFF. The full variable domain, rest sourced from reference TRBV9 and TRBJ1-1, is DSGVTQTPKHLITATGQRVTLRCSPRSGDLSVYWYQQSLDQGLQFLIQYYNGEERAKGNILERFSAQQFPDLHSELNLSSLELGDSALYFCASSVDLRAGGAHTEAFFGQGTRLTVV.

V usage is TRBV7-2 and J usage is TRBJ2-5; 7 bases map to TRBD2. Germline values: CDR1 SGHTA, CDR2 FQGNSA. There are 15 residues in the CDR3. Trimming removed 1 base from V and 5 bases from J; junction bases left unmatched: 7. The CDR3 loop is CASSLDRGVGETQYF. CDR3 DNA sequence: TGTGCCAGCAGCTTAGACCGGGGGGTCGGGGAGACCCAGTACTTC.

The chain combines TRBV6-5 with TRBJ2-7; a weak D match, TRBD2 (6 bases). V lost 7 bases, J lost 3 bases, and 19 bases lay in between. The germline V gene encodes CDR1 MNHEY and CDR2 SVGAGI. The CDR3 totals 15 residues. The CDR3 sequence: CASKPGDKAGYEQYF. In DNA form, the CDR3 reads TGTGCCAGCAAACCGGGCGACAAAGCGGGCTACGAGCAGTACTTC.

CDR3 nucleotides: TGCAGCGTTGAATATCCCAGTGAACGCTACACCTTC. Amino acids: CSVEYPSERYTF. J is TRBJ1-2 and V is TRBV29-1; D not resolved. Trimming took off 2 bases at V and 9 bases at J, with 13 bases between the two ends. This CDR3 is built from 12 residues. Germline values: CDR1 SQVTM, CDR2 ANQGSEA. Using reference TRBV29-1 and TRBJ1-2 for the parts outside the CDR3, the full variable domain is SAVISQKPSRDICQRGTSLTIQCQVDSQVTMMFWYRQQPGQSLTLIATANQGSEATYESGFVIDKFPISRPNLTFSTLTVSNMSPEDSSIYLCSVEYPSERYTFGSGTRLTVV.

This clone was recorded only once. V usage is TRBV28 and J usage is TRBJ1-2, with unresolved D. The ends were cut back, 5 bases at V and 7 bases at J, with 20 bases in the middle. The CDR3 extends over 15 amino acids. Germline CDR1 MDHEN, CDR2 SYDVKM. The CDR3 DNA reads as TGTGCCAGCAGTCCTCCGGGAGGGCTAGGAAGTGGCTACACCTTC. Translated, it gives CASSPPGGLGSGYTF.

The J gene is TRBJ2-2, the V gene TRBV5-6; D perhaps matches TRBD2 (5 bases). Germline V lookup: CDR1 SGHDT, CDR2 YYEEEE. The CDR3 extends over 17 amino acids. Trimming cost V 4 bases and J 7 bases, with 23 bases left between them. The CDR3: CASSNIPGSHRGGELFF. The CDR3 DNA reads TGTGCCAGCAGCAACATACCCGGGTCCCATCGGGGCGGGGAGCTGTTTTTT.